Listed below are T cell receptor beta chains from one sample, sequenced in a study of regulatory T cells in long-lasting Graves disease. Each CDR3 protein gets one entry after TCRdb re-called the multiplex PCR reads with MiXCR. The sample lists about 610,000 distinct CDR3 sequences; roughly a sixth were seen once. The same data also contributed to another study, on T cells in Graves' hyperthyroidism and ophthalmopathy.

Sample: peripheral blood mononuclear cells (PBMCs), taken at new diagnosis, from a patient treated with antithyroid drugs. The receptors stem from a man younger than 30 with Graves disease. Both conserved end residues are part of each CDR3. A D gene is named only where the DNA matches it firmly. Clone size, where shown, is once, few, many, or a class for clones that have expanded.

TRBV20-1	TRBD2	many	TRBJ2-1	TGCAGTGCTACGCGCGGGAGCCCCTCCTACAATGAGCAGTTCTTC	CSATRGSPSYNEQFF
TRBV19	TRBD2	few	TRBJ2-1	TGTGCCAGTAGTATTACCATACGGGAGGTCGATTATGAGCAGTTCTTC	CASSITIREVDYEQFF
TRBV6-1	TRBD1	NA	TRBJ1-5	TGTGCCAGCACACCGGGACAGGGGTATCAGCCCCAGCATTTT	CASTPGQGYQPQHF
TRBV7-3	TRBD1	few	TRBJ1-1	TGTGCCAGCAGCGGGGGGACAGGGGTTGATACTGAAGCTTTCTTT	CASSGGTGVDTEAFF
TRBV27	NA	many	TRBJ2-7	TGTGCCAGCAGTCCCACACATTCTAGCGCCACCTACGAGCAGTACTTC	CASSPTHSSATYEQYF
TRBV10-1	NA	few	TRBJ2-1	TGCGCCAGCAGTGAGTACCCCGTCGTAAATGAGCAGTTCTTC	CASSEYPVVNEQFF
TRBV28	NA	NA	TRBJ2-7	TGTGCCAGCAGTTTTTGGGGGATGGGAAACTACGAGCAGTACTTC	CASSFWGMGNYEQYF
TRBV20-1	NA	many	TRBJ2-7	TGCAGTTCCGTTAAGGATACGAACTCCTACGAGCAGTACTTC	CSSVKDTNSYEQYF
TRBV12-3/TRBV12-4	TRBD1	many	TRBJ2-7	TGTGCCAGCAGTTGGCGGACAGGGGTCATCGAGCAGTACTTC	CASSWRTGVIEQYF
TRBV3-1	NA	NA	TRBJ2-3	TGTGCCAGCAGCCAAGATCGAGGGAGACGGGCAGATACGCAGTATTTT	CASSQDRGRRADTQYF
TRBV28	NA	many	TRBJ2-7	TGTGCCAGCAGTTTAGGGGGAGATGGCTACGAGCAGTACTTC	CASSLGGDGYEQYF
TRBV25-1	TRBD1	few	TRBJ2-6	TGTGCCAGCAGTGGGGGACAGGGTAGTGCTGGGGCCAACGTCCTGACTTTC	CASSGGQGSAGANVLTF
TRBV29-1	NA	NA	TRBJ1-1	TGCAGCGCCAGCGAAAGGAACACTGAAGCTTTCTTT	CSASERNTEAFF
TRBV4-1	TRBD2	few	TRBJ2-7	TGCGCCAGCAGCCAAGACCCTAGCGGGAGGAATGAGCAGTACTTC	CASSQDPSGRNEQYF
TRBV28	NA	many	TRBJ2-5	TGTGCCAGCAGGGGGTTACAGGTCTTCCAAGAGACCCAGTACTTC	CASRGLQVFQETQYF
TRBV29-1	TRBD1	few	TRBJ2-7	TGCAGCGTTGAAAGGCTCGGGGACAGGGTATACGAGCAGTACTTC	CSVERLGDRVYEQYF